This entry features one T cell receptor beta chain sequence. Its antigen is unidentified. Template material for amplifying TCR beta CDR3 regions consisted of RNA transcripts. Primed by the HTBI set, a first-round RT-PCR was run on the TCR CDR3. TCRdb ran MiXCR on the multiplex PCR reads and lists one entry per CDR3 protein. Among about 600,000 distinct CDR3 sequences listed, roughly a sixth were seen once. The germline gives CDR1 MNHEY, CDR2 SVGAGI. Between the trimmed V and J ends, which lost 2 bases and 0 bases, there was a span of 11 bases. The CDR3 covers 15 residues. The sample belongs to a study of T cells in Graves' hyperthyroidism and ophthalmopathy. Study observations and caveats: Blood also contained most expanded thyroid clonotypes above 0.001.

The chain recombines TRBV6-5 with TRBJ2-7; D is possibly TRBD1 or TRBD2 (5 bases each). The sequence was collected from a woman aged 40 to 49 with Graves' ophthalmopathy. Sequencing was done on a sample of blood. CDR3 in amino acids: CASSYRDASSYEQYF. DNA of the CDR3: TGTGCCAGCAGTTACCGGGACGCGAGCTCCTACGAGCAGTACTTC.